This T cell receptor (beta chain) stems from a study of blood T cell repertoires in COVID-19. Looked up from germline, CDR1 is MDHEN and CDR2 is SYDVKM. The ends were cut back, 4 bases at V and 5 bases at J, with 11 bases in the middle. There are 13 residues in the CDR3. Sequencing was performed with immunoSEQ multiplex PCR; in TCRdb, only in-frame clones are kept and a portion is missing. The sample consists of 35,000 to 45,000 clones, about 80% of them appearing once. The chain has TRBV28 and TRBJ1-1; the D is unclear. The TCR originated in an older man with acute or convalescent COVID-19. Material: peripheral blood. The CDR3 sequence is CASSSRAVTEAFF. DNA of the CDR3: TGTGCCAGCAGTTCACGAGCTGTGACTGAAGCTTTCTTT.